Listed here are 14 T cell receptor beta chains from one sample, sequenced in a study of blood T cells in healthy people across ages. Primed by a sample-barcoded 5' primer and a J-beta primer mix, a second PCR proceeded for 7 to 11 cycles. One entry per CDR3 protein, called by TCRdb with MiXCR from the 5' RACE reads. This table holds about 1,600,000 distinct CDR3 sequences, around 39% found once. Sequenced sample: blood. These receptors came from a woman aged 18-35 years in good health.

The rearrangement uses TRBV9 and TRBJ2-7; 11 bases are shared with TRBD2. The closer fit of TRBJ2-5 to the DNA end suggests the J call may be wrong. In germline, CDR1 is SGDLS, CDR2 YYNGEE. The CDR3 totals 16 residues. CDR3 sequence (DNA): TGTGCCAGCAGCGTTAACCTAGCGGGGGGAGAAGAGACCCAGTACTTC. Translating gives CASSVNLAGGEETQYF.

The chain joins TRBV25-1 to TRBJ2-2; unclear D gene. The V gene lost 3 bases and the J gene lost 4 bases, with 6 bases spanning the gap. The CDR3 length is 13 residues. Germline V gene lookup returns CDR1 MGHDK and CDR2 SYGVNS. CDR3 sequence (DNA): TGTGCCAGCAGTGACCATGCCACCGGGGAGCTGTTTTTT. Translation gives CASSDHATGELFF.

This clonotype has only a few counts. V usage is TRBV11-2 and J usage is TRBJ2-4, with no clear D. The J call may be wrong; the DNA end is better matched by TRBJ2-7. Germline-derived CDR1 and CDR2 are SGHAT and FQNNGV. CDR3 length: 16 amino acids. CDR3 nucleotides: TGTGCCAGCAGCTTAGACCTACCGCTCCTATTATACGAGCAGTACTTC. Amino acid sequence: CASSLDLPLLLYEQYF.

V and J are TRBV9 and TRBJ2-1; 8 nucleotides match TRBD1. Germline V gene lookup returns CDR1 SGDLS and CDR2 YYNGEE. V gave up 4 bases and J gave up 8 bases; unmatched junction bases: 5. The length of the CDR3 is 13 residues. Here the CDR3 reads CASSPRTGHEQFF. CDR3 bases: TGTGCCAGCAGCCCCCGGACAGGGCATGAGCAGTTCTTC.

V and J are TRBV20-1 and TRBJ2-5, with 7 bases matching TRBD2. Germline CDR1 DFQATT, CDR2 SNEGSKA (reference sequence). Trimming at V came to 5 bases and at J to 1 base, leaving 34 bases not matched to a gene. This CDR3 has 23 residues. The CDR3 here is CSAVLTGWQATVKAGIGQETQYF. The CDR3 bases are TGCAGTGCTGTACTCACGGGATGGCAGGCGACCGTTAAAGCGGGGATAGGCCAAGAGACCCAGTACTTC.

This chain links TRBV25-1 with TRBJ1-2; 7 nucleotides agree with TRBD1. The CDR3 has 15 amino acids. The junction had 8 bases not matched to a gene; V was cut back by 4 bases and J by 3 bases. Germline values: CDR1 MGHDK, CDR2 SYGVNS. The CDR3 region has the DNA TGTGCCAGCAGTGGGGAGGGGGCCCCTCACTATGGCTACACCTTC. Protein product: CASSGEGAPHYGYTF.

V is TRBV4-1 and J is TRBJ2-2; 7 bases are shared with TRBD1. V shed 2 bases and J 1 base; nucleotides not matched to a gene: 4. Per the germline V gene, CDR1 is MGHRA and CDR2 is YSYEKL. The CDR3 length is 16 residues. The CDR3 reads CASSQHWTGNTGELFF. CDR3 bases: TGCGCCAGCAGCCAACATTGGACAGGGAACACCGGGGAGCTGTTTTTT.

This clonotype was counted only a few times. CDR3 bases: TGTGCCAGCACCTTGGGCGGACCTAACTATGGCTACACCTTC. Protein sequence: CASTLGGPNYGYTF. The chain uses TRBV6-1 and TRBJ1-2; D remains ambiguous. The length of the CDR3 is 14 residues. Trimming stripped 7 bases from V and 0 bases from J, with 12 bases between. Germline CDR1 reads MNHNS; CDR2 reads SASEGT.

The sample holds one count of this clonotype. Germline and junction disagree at one end, which may indicate a read error. This chain connects TRBV12-3 or TRBV12-4 to TRBJ2-3; 8 bases are shared with TRBD2. The CDR3 is 16 residues long. In DNA form, the CDR3 reads TGTGCCAGCAGTTTTGGCGGGAGGCCCAGCACAGATACGCGGTATTTT. Its protein is CASSFGGRPSTDTRYF.

The rearrangement links TRBV2 to TRBJ1-3; TRBD1 is a possible D gene (5 bases). This CDR3 has 15 residues. Germline V gene lookup returns CDR1 SNHLY and CDR2 FYNNEI. V was trimmed by 5 bases and J by 3 bases, leaving 14 bases between them. CDR3: CASSFSGTDGNTIYF. The CDR3 DNA sequence: TGTGCCAGCAGTTTTTCCGGGACGGATGGAAACACCATATATTTT.

The gene calls are TRBV18 and TRBJ1-5, with 7 nucleotides matching TRBD1. This CDR3 comprises 14 residues. Germline V CDR1 and CDR2: KGHSH, LQKENI. Trimming at V came to 2 bases and at J to 9 bases, leaving 7 bases not matched to a gene. CDR3 region: CASSPDSAGGPQHF. Written as DNA, the CDR3 is TGTGCCAGCTCACCAGATAGTGCAGGGGGGCCCCAGCATTTT.

This chain uses TRBV7-2 with TRBJ2-1, with 8 positions matching TRBD2. Per germline, CDR1 SGHTA and CDR2 FQGNSA. J lost 5 bases, V lost 6 bases, and 6 bases had no gene match. The CDR3 extends over 14 amino acids. CDR3 DNA sequence: TGTGCCAGCAGGGAGACTAGCGCGCACAATGAGCAGTTCTTC. Amino acid sequence: CASRETSAHNEQFF.

This chain connects TRBV6-2 or TRBV6-3 to TRBJ1-5, with D unclear. CDR3 size: 16 residues. Germline V CDR1 and CDR2: MNHEY, SVGEGT. V gave up 1 base and J gave up 4 bases, with 14 bases separating them. The CDR3 DNA follows: TGTGCCAGCAGTTACTATCCAGCTAGACTAAATCAGCCCCAGCATTTT. Translation gives CASSYYPARLNQPQHF.

The chain employs TRBV4-1 and TRBJ1-5; D not certain. CDR1 and CDR2 from the germline V gene are MGHRA and YSYEKL. The CDR3 covers 13 residues. V was pared by 0 bases and J by 4 bases, with 4 bases between. The CDR3 DNA reads as TGCGCCAGCAGCCAAGAGACTAATCAGCCCCAGCATTTT. It specifies CASSQETNQPQHF.